A single sample is the source of the 30 T cell receptor beta chains below, sequenced in a study of cytomegalovirus exposure and HLA in healthy donors. Amplification used 60 Vbeta primers and 13 Jbeta primers. Generated by immunoSEQ multiplex PCR, the TCRdb table keeps only in-frame clones and is missing some. The sample has a few hundred thousand clones; about 70% are singletons. The sequenced material came from PBMCs. Receptors were obtained from a woman in her twenties or thirties in good health and CMV-seronegative.

In its sample, this clone was seen a few times. The V gene is TRBV7-6, the J gene TRBJ2-7; D gene ambiguous. Germline assignment: CDR1 SGHVS and CDR2 FNYEAQ. The CDR3 length is 13 residues. Trimming took 5 bases from V and 3 from J, leaving 11 bases between them. This chain's CDR3 is CASSIRSGYEQYF. In nucleotides, the CDR3 is TGTGCCAGCAGCATCAGGTCCGGCTACGAGCAGTACTTC.

The rearrangement links TRBV9 to TRBJ1-2; no clear D gene. Trimming left V 3 bases short and J 7 bases short, with 10 bases between. CDR3 length: 12 amino acids. The germline gives CDR1 SGDLS, CDR2 YYNGEE. CDR3 region: CASSAETGGYTF. The DNA for the CDR3 is TGTGCCAGCAGCGCGGAGACTGGTGGCTACACCTTC. The full variable domain, in which reference TRBV9 and TRBJ1-2 provide the parts outside the CDR3, is DSGVTQTPKHLITATGQRVTLRCSPRSGDLSVYWYQQSLDQGLQFLIQYYNGEERAKGNILERFSAQQFPDLHSELNLSSLELGDSALYFCASSAETGGYTFGSGTRLTVV.

As for this clone: A read error may account for a junction end that differs from germline. The rearrangement uses TRBV25-1 and TRBJ1-1, with D perhaps TRBD1 (5 bases). Germline CDR1 reads MGHDK; CDR2 reads SYGVNS. The CDR3 is 15 residues long. Here the CDR3 reads CASREYFLEGDEASF. CDR3 bases: TGTGCCAGCCGTGAATATTTTTTGGAAGGGGATGAAGCTTCCTTT.

As regards this clone: The conserved closing phenylalanine or tryptophan is absent in this CDR3, likely reflecting a read error. This sequence joins TRBV9 and TRBJ2-7, with a tentative D call TRBD2 (5 bases). Trimming cost V 4 bases and J 6 bases, with 17 bases left between them. Per the germline V gene, CDR1 is SGDLS and CDR2 is YYNGEE. CDR3 length: 14 amino acids. CDR3 loop: CASSPSWGVGEQYL. CDR3 coding DNA: TGTGCCAGCAGCCCATCTTGGGGAGTCGGCGAGCAGTACTTG.

V usage is TRBV6-5 and J usage is TRBJ1-1; 9 bases are a match to TRBD1. The CDR3 runs 14 residues. Looked up from germline, CDR1 is MNHEY and CDR2 is SVGAGI. V lost 5 bases, J lost 11 bases, and 12 bases stayed unmatched. CDR3 nucleotide sequence: TGTGCCAGCAGTGGGCTTGGGACAGGGATAATGGCTTTCTTT. This codes for CASSGLGTGIMAFF.

V is TRBV6-5 and J is TRBJ1-2, with a possible D match to TRBD1 (6 bases). The germline CDR1 and CDR2 sequences are MNHEY and SVGAGI. The CDR3 is 15 residues long. The V end lost 5 bases, the J end lost 0 bases, and 13 bases lay between the germline ends. CDR3 DNA sequence: TGTGCCAGCAGTGTCCGGGACACTGCTAACTATGGCTACACCTTC. Its protein product is CASSVRDTANYGYTF.

On this clone itself: A read error may produce the germline difference seen at one junction end. CDR3 residues: CAISELGRGEGNAIYF. CDR3 sequence (DNA): TGTGCCATCAGTGAGTTAGGCAGGGGAGAAGGAAACGCCATATATTTT. This chain connects TRBV10-3 to TRBJ1-3, with D perhaps TRBD1 (6 bases). There are 16 residues in the CDR3. From germline, CDR1 is ENHRY and CDR2 SYGVKD.

The rearrangement uses TRBV5-1 and TRBJ1-1; D gene ambiguous. Germline V gene data show CDR1 as SGHRS and CDR2 as YFSETQ. The CDR3 length is 13 residues. With 3 bases removed from V and 2 bases from J, the gap between germline ends came to 8 bases. The chain's CDR3 is CASSYSENTEAFF. The CDR3 nucleotides are TGCGCCAGCAGCTATTCAGAAAACACTGAAGCTTTCTTT.

The chain couples TRBV4-3 to TRBJ1-2; TRBD1 agrees at 7 bases. Germline V CDR1 and CDR2: LGHNA, YSLEER. This CDR3 has 14 amino acids. The V gene end was trimmed by 5 bases and the J gene end by 4 bases; junction bases not matched to a gene: 7. The CDR3 bases are TGCGCCAGCAGCGAACAGGGGATGGCCTATGGCTACACCTTC. This sequence encodes CASSEQGMAYGYTF.

The chain has TRBV29-1 and TRBJ2-3; TRBD2 matches at 8 bases. This CDR3 has 12 residues. Per the germline V gene, CDR1 is SQVTM and CDR2 is ANQGSEA. Losses at the gene ends were 7 bases for V and 8 bases for J; bases not matched to a gene: 8. The DNA for the CDR3 is TGCAGCGCCAGCGGGGGACGAGCTACGCAGTATTTT. This gives the protein CSASGGRATQYF.

The genes are TRBV2 and TRBJ2-5, with D unresolved. Between the trimmed V and J ends, which lost 8 bases and 1 base, there was a span of 11 bases. This CDR3 region has 13 residues. Germline V gene sequence: CDR1 SNHLY, CDR2 FYNNEI. CDR3 sequence: CASQTRIQETQYF. CDR3 nucleotide sequence: TGTGCCAGCCAGACAAGGATCCAAGAGACCCAGTACTTC.

Comment on this clone: Mismatch with germline at one junction end may stem from a read error. The chain has TRBV11-2 and TRBJ2-1, with TRBD2 matching over 11 bases. CDR1 and CDR2 (germline): SGHAT, FQNNGV. This CDR3 region has 15 residues. The CDR3 is CASSLGTSGYNEPFF. The DNA of the CDR3 is TGTGCCAGCAGCTTAGGGACTAGCGGGTACAATGAGCCGTTCTTC. Looking up the rest from reference TRBV11-2 and TRBJ2-1 gives the full variable domain: EAGVAQSPRYKIIEKRQSVAFWCNPISGHATLYWYQQILGQGPKLLIQFQNNGVVDDSQLPKDRFSAERLKGVDSTLKIQPAKLEDSAVYLCASSLGTSGYNEPFFGPGTRLTVL.

J is TRBJ1-2 and V is TRBV29-1; D call uncertain. The germline CDR1 and CDR2 sequences are SQVTM and ANQGSEA. The V end lost 1 base, the J end lost 4 bases, and 7 bases lay between the germline ends. The CDR3 extends over 12 amino acids. CDR3 nucleotides: TGCAGCGTTGAAGCAGGCTCCTATGGCTACACCTTC. Its protein product is CSVEAGSYGYTF. The variable domain in full, completed from reference TRBV29-1 and TRBJ1-2, reads SAVISQKPSRDICQRGTSLTIQCQVDSQVTMMFWYRQQPGQSLTLIATANQGSEATYESGFVIDKFPISRPNLTFSTLTVSNMSPEDSSIYLCSVEAGSYGYTFGSGTRLTVV.

The chain links TRBV30 to TRBJ2-7, with TRBD1 matching 9 bases. With 5 bases clipped from V and 5 bases from J, the junction kept 10 bases outside the gene matches. Per the germline V gene, CDR1 is GTSNPN and CDR2 is SVGIG (reference sequence). The CDR3 is 14 residues long. CDR3 residues: CAWRGTGRSNEQYF. The CDR3 coding sequence is TGTGCCTGGCGGGGGACAGGGAGATCCAACGAGCAGTACTTC.

V gene TRBV6-5 combines with J gene TRBJ2-3; no clear D gene. The CDR3 is 15 residues long. Germline-derived CDR1 and CDR2 are MNHEY and SVGAGI. V was pared by 5 bases and J by 3 bases, with 15 bases between. In nucleotides, the CDR3 is TGTGCCAGCAGTCCTGTACTACTCGAAACAGATACGCAGTATTTT. Translating gives CASSPVLLETDTQYF.

V gene TRBV7-2 combines with J gene TRBJ2-5; TRBD1 matches at 8 bases. This CDR3 contains 11 residues. Germline assignment: CDR1 SGHTA and CDR2 FQGNSA. Losses at the gene ends were 5 bases for V and 13 bases for J; bases not matched to a gene: 6. The DNA for the CDR3 is TGTGCCAGCAGCCCCAGGACAGGGCCGTACTTC. This codes for CASSPRTGPYF.

The chain is built from TRBV2 and TRBJ1-2; possibly TRBD1 for D (6 bases). Looked up from germline, CDR1 is SNHLY and CDR2 is FYNNEI. There are 12 residues in the CDR3. Trimming took 8 bases from V and 7 from J, leaving 14 bases between them. The CDR3, as DNA: TGTGCCAGCGGGTCAGGGGCGGGTGGCTACACCTTC. This sequence encodes CASGSGAGGYTF.

This chain's CDR3 is CASRLTGTRAYEQYF. As DNA, the CDR3 is TGTGCCAGCAGACTAACCGGGACACGAGCCTACGAGCAGTACTTC. The V and J genes are TRBV6-5 and TRBJ2-7; possibly TRBD1 for D (6 bases). The CDR3 length is 15 residues. Trimming pared 6 bases from V and 2 bases from J, leaving 17 bases between. CDR1 MNHEY and CDR2 SVGAGI come from the germline V gene.

This chain uses TRBV2 with TRBJ2-2, with 7 positions matching TRBD2. Germline trimming cut 6 bases from V and 7 bases from J; bases unmatched to any gene: 14. Germline CDR1 reads SNHLY; CDR2 reads FYNNEI. This CDR3 is built from 16 residues. CDR3: CASSLFGLELGGELFF. The CDR3 DNA follows: TGTGCCAGCAGCCTATTCGGACTAGAACTGGGCGGGGAGCTGTTTTTT.

The chain recombines TRBV30 with TRBJ2-3; 8 positions agree with TRBD1. V lost 3 bases and J lost 6; bases outside the gene matches: 5. In germline, CDR1 is GTSNPN, CDR2 SVGIG (reference sequence). The CDR3 contains 13 residues. CDR3 in DNA: TGTGCCTGGAGCACGACAGGGGCGGATACGCAGTATTTT. Amino acid sequence: CAWSTTGADTQYF. Full variable domain (missing parts from reference TRBV30 and TRBJ2-3): SQTIHQWPATLVQPVGSPLSLECTVEGTSNPNLYWYRQAAGRGLQLLFYSVGIGQISSEVPQNLSASRPQDRQFILSSKKLLLSDSGFYLCAWSTTGADTQYFGPGTRLTVL.

This clone was detected ten times or more. V usage is TRBV4-2 and J usage is TRBJ2-3; D unresolved. Trimming cost V 6 bases and J 0 bases, with 13 bases left between them. The CDR3 is made up of 15 amino acids. Germline V lookup: CDR1 LGHNA, CDR2 YNFKEQ. The CDR3 protein is CASRESSVSTDTQYF. The CDR3 nucleotides read TGTGCCAGCAGGGAGTCGAGCGTTAGCACAGATACGCAGTATTTT.

CDR3 DNA: TGTGCCAGCAGTTACTCACAAGGAGACAATGAGCAGTTCTTC. It translates to CASSYSQGDNEQFF. The genes are TRBV6-5 and TRBJ2-1; D is unresolved. Trimming cost V 0 bases and J 5 bases, with 8 bases left between them. The germline CDR1 and CDR2 sequences are MNHEY and SVGAGI. CDR3 length equals 14 residues.

This clone is a singleton in its sample. The chain uses TRBV2 and TRBJ2-7, with D possibly matching TRBD1 (5 bases). The CDR3 has 12 amino acids. The V gene's germline CDR1 is SNHLY and CDR2 FYNNEI. With 5 bases removed from V and 5 bases from J, the gap between germline ends came to 10 bases. The CDR3 sequence is CASSFDSNEQYF. The CDR3 DNA is TGTGCCAGCAGTTTTGACAGCAACGAGCAGTACTTC. Combining the CDR3 with reference TRBV2 and TRBJ2-7 gives the whole variable domain EPEVTQTPSHQVTQMGQEVILRCVPISNHLYFYWYRQILGQKVEFLVSFYNNEISEKSEIFDDQFSVERPDGSNFTLKIRSTKLEDSAMYFCASSFDSNEQYFGPGTRLTVT.

Details on this clone: The sample carries other DNA sequences with the same CDR3. The CDR3 here is CASSVGRGTEAFF. In nucleotides, the CDR3 is TGTGCCAGCAGCGTGGGCAGGGGGACTGAAGCTTTCTTT. The rearrangement uses TRBV9 and TRBJ1-1; the match to TRBD1 covers 7 bases. Losses at the gene ends were 2 bases for V and 5 bases for J; bases not matched to a gene: 3. The germline V gene has CDR1 SGDLS and CDR2 YYNGEE. The CDR3 consists of 13 residues.

V gene TRBV7-9 combines with J gene TRBJ2-7, with 9 positions matching TRBD1. The junction had 3 bases not matched to a gene; V was cut back by 4 bases and J by 2 bases. Germline CDR1 SEHNR, CDR2 FQNEAQ (reference sequence). This CDR3 has 14 amino acids. The CDR3 bases are TGTGCCAGCAGCTCGGGACAGGGCGCCTACGAGCAGTACTTC. Translated, it gives CASSSGQGAYEQYF. The whole variable domain, remainder taken from reference TRBV7-9 and TRBJ2-7, is DTGVSQNPRHKITKRGQNVTFRCDPISEHNRLYWYRQTLGQGPEFLTYFQNEAQLEKSRLLSDRFSAERPKGSFSTLEIQRTEQGDSAMYLCASSSGQGAYEQYFGPGTRLTVT.

CDR3 residues: CASSPAGSSYNEQFF. In DNA form, the CDR3 reads TGTGCCAGCAGCCCTGCAGGTAGCTCCTACAATGAGCAGTTCTTC. The chain recombines TRBV9 with TRBJ2-1; D gene unclear. Germline V gene data show CDR1 as SGDLS and CDR2 as YYNGEE. V was trimmed by 4 bases and J by 0 bases, leaving 11 bases between them. The CDR3 has 15 residues.

The chain uses TRBV6-6 and TRBJ2-3; perhaps TRBD2 as D (5 bases). The V end lost 10 bases, the J end lost 0 bases, and 11 bases lay between the germline ends. This CDR3 spans 13 amino acids. Germline CDR1 and CDR2: MNHNY and SVGAGI (reference sequence). This CDR3 is CATRGTSTDTQYF. Here the CDR3 DNA reads TGTGCCACTCGGGGTACTAGCACAGATACGCAGTATTTT.

This chain links TRBV19 with TRBJ1-2, with D possibly being TRBD1 (6 bases). V was shortened by 5 bases and J by 7 bases, with 17 bases between the two germline ends. The CDR3 sequence is 14 residues long. CDR1 and CDR2 (germline): LNHDA, SQIVND (reference sequence). CDR3 sequence: CASSDPGTSFGYTF. The CDR3 DNA sequence: TGTGCCAGTAGTGACCCCGGGACAAGTTTTGGCTACACCTTC.

This chain uses TRBV5-1 with TRBJ1-2, with TRBD1 identical over 11 bases. CDR3 length equals 16 residues. Looked up from germline, CDR1 is SGHRS and CDR2 is YFSETQ. Germline trimming cut 5 bases from V and 7 bases from J; bases unmatched to any gene: 13. The CDR3, as DNA: TGCGCCAGCAGTGTCAGGACAGGGGGCGCTTCGGCTGGCTACACCTTC. Amino acid sequence: CASSVRTGGASAGYTF.

This chain joins TRBV10-3 and TRBJ2-2; TRBD1 agrees at 10 bases. The CDR3 is made up of 16 amino acids. Per the germline V gene, CDR1 is ENHRY and CDR2 is SYGVKD. Trimming cost V 7 bases and J 1 base; bases outside gene matches: 6. The CDR3, as DNA: TGTGCCATCACTTCCGGACAGGGGGTGAACACCGGGGAGCTGTTTTTT. It is translated as CAITSGQGVNTGELFF.